The T cell receptor beta chain under discussion was sequenced for a study of blood T cells in healthy people across ages. Germline V gene sequence: CDR1 LNHDA, CDR2 SQIVND (reference sequence). With 3 bases removed from V and 1 base from J, the gap between germline ends came to 12 bases. This CDR3 is 15 amino acids long. This clonotype turned up a few times. What it binds is unknown. Study outcomes and limitations: TCR beta diversity per million T cells fell roughly linearly with age.

A sample-barcoded 5' primer and a J-beta primer mix were used in a second PCR of about 7 to 12 cycles. In TCRdb, the 5' RACE reads were re-called with MiXCR into one record per CDR3 protein. The table has around 520,000 distinct CDR3 sequences, roughly a quarter seen once. This same sample was also taken into another study, of T cells of mothers and their children.

This chain links TRBV19 with TRBJ1-1; maybe TRBD1 (5 bases). Material for sequencing was blood. The receptor comes from a boy between 2 and 10 years old in good health. CDR3 residues: CASSIRRRENTEAFF. CDR3 nucleotide sequence: TGTGCCAGTAGTATTCGACGCAGGGAGAACACTGAAGCTTTCTTT.